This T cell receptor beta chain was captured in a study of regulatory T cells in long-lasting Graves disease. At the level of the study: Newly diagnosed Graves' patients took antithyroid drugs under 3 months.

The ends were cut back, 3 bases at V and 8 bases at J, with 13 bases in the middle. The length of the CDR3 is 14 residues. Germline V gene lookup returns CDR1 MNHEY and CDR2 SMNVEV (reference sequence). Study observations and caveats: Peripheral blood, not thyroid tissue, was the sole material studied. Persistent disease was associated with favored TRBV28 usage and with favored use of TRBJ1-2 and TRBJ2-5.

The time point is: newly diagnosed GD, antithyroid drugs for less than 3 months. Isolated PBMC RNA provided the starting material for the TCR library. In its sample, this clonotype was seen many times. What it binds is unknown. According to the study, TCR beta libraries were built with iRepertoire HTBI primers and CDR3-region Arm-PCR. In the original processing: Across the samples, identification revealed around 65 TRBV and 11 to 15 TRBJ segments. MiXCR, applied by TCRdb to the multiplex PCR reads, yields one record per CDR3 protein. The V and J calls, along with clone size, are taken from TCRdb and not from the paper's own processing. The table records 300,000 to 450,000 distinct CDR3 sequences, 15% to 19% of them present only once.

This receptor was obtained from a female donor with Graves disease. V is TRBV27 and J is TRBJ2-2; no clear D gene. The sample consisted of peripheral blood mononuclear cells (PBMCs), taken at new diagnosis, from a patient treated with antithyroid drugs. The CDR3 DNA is TGTGCCAGCAGTTTTGTGGGGTCTAAGGGGGAGCTGTTTTTT. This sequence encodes CASSFVGSKGELFF.